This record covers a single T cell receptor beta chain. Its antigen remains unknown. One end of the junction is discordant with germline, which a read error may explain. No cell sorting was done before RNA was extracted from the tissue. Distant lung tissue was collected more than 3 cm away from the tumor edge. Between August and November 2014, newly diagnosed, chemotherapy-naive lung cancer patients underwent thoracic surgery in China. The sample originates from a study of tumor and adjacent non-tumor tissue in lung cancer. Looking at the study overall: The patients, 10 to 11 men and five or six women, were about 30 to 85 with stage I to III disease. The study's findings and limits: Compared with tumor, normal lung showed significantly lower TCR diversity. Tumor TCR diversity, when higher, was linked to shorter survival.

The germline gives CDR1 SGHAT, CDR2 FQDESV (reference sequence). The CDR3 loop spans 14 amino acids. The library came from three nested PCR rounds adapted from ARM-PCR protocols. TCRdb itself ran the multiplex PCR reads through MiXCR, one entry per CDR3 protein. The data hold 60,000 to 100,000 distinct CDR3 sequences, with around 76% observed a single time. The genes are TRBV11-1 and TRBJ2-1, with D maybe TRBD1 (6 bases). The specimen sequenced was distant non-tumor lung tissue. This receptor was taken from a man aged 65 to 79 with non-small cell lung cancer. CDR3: CASSIVGAYDEQFF. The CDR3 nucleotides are TGTGCCAGCAGCATAGTGGGGGCCTACGATGAGCAGTTCTTC.